This T cell receptor beta chain was recorded in a study of high-grade serous ovarian cancer treatment subgroups. Study information: On average, more than 14,000 reads and 7,494 unique TCR beta rearrangements were obtained per sample.

Sequenced by immunoSEQ multiplex PCR; TCRdb stores in-frame clones only, minus some. Here the sample spans roughly 3,000 clones, approximately 80% being singletons. In the case of this clone: Its antigen is still unknown.

Looked up from germline, CDR1 is MDHEN and CDR2 is SYDVKM. V was pared by 0 bases and J by 0 bases, with 9 bases between. CDR3 length: 16 residues. Study-level points and caveats: Bulk tumor TCR sequencing gave no spatial information.

Tumor tissue was taken before any definitive surgery or chemotherapy was given. The J gene is TRBJ2-4, the V gene TRBV28, with D hard to call. This clonotype was obtained from a human donor with high-grade serous ovarian cancer. Source material: tumor tissue. The DNA for the CDR3 is TGTGCCAGCAGTTTATGGGTAACCTTAGCCAAAAACATTCAGTACTTC. Translating gives CASSLWVTLAKNIQYF. The entire variable domain, with the rest obtained from reference TRBV28 and TRBJ2-4, is as follows: DVKVTQSSRYLVKRTGEKVFLECVQDMDHENMFWYRQDPGLGLRLIYFSYDVKMKEKGDIPEGYSVSREKKERFSLILESASTNQTSMYLCASSLWVTLAKNIQYFGAGTRLSVL.